The 14 T cell receptor beta chains reported below all come from one sample, sequenced in a study of memory CD4+ T cells and cytomegalovirus serostatus. Single viable CD3+CD4+CD8-CD45RO+ cells were sorted as the memory CD4+ T cells. Clones were read by immunoSEQ multiplex PCR, and TCRdb kept only the in-frame ones, dropping some. Seen here are about 60,000 clones, approximately 82% observed once, and the top ten hold under 0.5%. Sequences were obtained from memory CD4+ T cells from blood. These TCRs come from an adult in good health and CMV-seronegative. Some clones in this sample may be carry-over from other donors' samples.

This chain joins TRBV15 and TRBJ2-3; D might be TRBD2 (6 bases). CDR1 is LNHNV, CDR2 YYDKDF, per germline (reference sequence). CDR3 length: 15 residues. Deletions cut 0 bases from V and 0 bases from J, with 7 bases between. CDR3 loop: CATSRDRESTDTQYF. CDR3 in DNA: TGTGCCACCAGCAGAGACCGGGAGAGCACAGATACGCAGTATTTT.

V is TRBV7-2 and J is TRBJ2-2; unclear D gene. Trimming removed 0 bases from V and 7 bases from J, with 6 bases in between. CDR1 SGHTA and CDR2 FQGNSA come from the germline V gene. The CDR3 loop spans 13 amino acids. CDR3 in amino acids: CASSLALGGELFF. The CDR3 DNA reads TGTGCCAGCAGCTTAGCGCTAGGCGGGGAGCTGTTTTTT. Filled out from reference TRBV7-2 and TRBJ2-2, the complete variable domain reads GAGVSQSPSNKVTEKGKDVELRCDPISGHTALYWYRQSLGQGLEFLIYFQGNSAPDKSGLPSDRFSAERTGGSVSTLTIQRTQQEDSAVYLCASSLALGGELFFGEGSRLTVL.

V and J are TRBV19 and TRBJ1-2; TRBD1 might be the D (5 bases). The germline CDR1 and CDR2 sequences are LNHDA and SQIVND (reference sequence). This CDR3 spans 15 amino acids. V dropped 0 bases and J dropped 4 bases, with 12 bases sitting between them. The DNA for the CDR3 is TGTGCCAGTAGTATAGACCTTACAGGCTTCTATGGCTACACCTTC. It is translated as CASSIDLTGFYGYTF. Full variable domain (rest looked up from reference TRBV19 and TRBJ1-2): DGGITQSPKYLFRKEGQNVTLSCEQNLNHDAMYWYRQDPGQGLRLIYYSQIVNDFQKGDIAEGYSVSREKKESFPLTVTSAQKNPTAFYLCASSIDLTGFYGYTFGSGTRLTVV.

The chain carries TRBV7-3 and TRBJ2-2, with 7 positions matching TRBD2. CDR1 and CDR2 (germline): SGHTA, FQGTGA. V lost 4 bases, J lost 6 bases, and 8 bases stayed unmatched. The CDR3 is 15 residues long. The CDR3 DNA reads as TGTGCCAGCAGCTCCTTGACTAGCAGATCCGGGGAGCTGTTTTTT. Protein sequence: CASSSLTSRSGELFF.

V gene TRBV7-8 combines with J gene TRBJ1-3; D remains ambiguous. The CDR3 is 15 residues long. The germline V gene has CDR1 SGHVS and CDR2 FQNEAQ. Trimming left V 10 bases short and J 1 base short, with 17 bases between. The CDR3 coding sequence is TGTGCCACCTCCAAGTCCTACGGTTCTGGAAACACCATATATTTT. Amino acid sequence: CATSKSYGSGNTIYF.

J is TRBJ2-1 and V is TRBV6-5, with TRBD2 matching over 14 bases. The junction had 5 bases not matched to a gene; V was cut back by 2 bases and J by 8 bases. The CDR3 totals 16 residues. Germline CDR1 reads MNHEY; CDR2 reads SVGAGI. CDR3 DNA sequence: TGTGCCAGCAGTTACGGGCGACTAGCGGGAGGGTATGAGCAGTTCTTC. Its protein is CASSYGRLAGGYEQFF.

The rearrangement links TRBV11-2 to TRBJ1-2; D gene uncertain. Germline CDR1 is SGHAT and CDR2 is FQNNGV. V lost 8 bases to trimming and J lost 7 bases, with 17 bases between them. The CDR3 is made up of 13 amino acids. The CDR3 DNA reads TGTGCCAGCGCCCCGGGGAGGGAATCTGGCTACACCTTC. Protein product: CASAPGRESGYTF.

This chain links TRBV28 with TRBJ1-5; D is unresolved. Deletions cut 4 bases from V and 9 bases from J, with 13 bases between. The CDR3 has 13 amino acids. Germline V CDR1 and CDR2: MDHEN, SYDVKM. CDR3 amino acids: CASSSLSNLPQHF. In DNA form, the CDR3 reads TGTGCCAGCAGTTCCTTATCTAACCTGCCCCAGCATTTT.

This clone is medium-sized by share. The V gene is TRBV27, the J gene TRBJ2-7; D call uncertain. Trimming shortened V by 10 bases and J by 5 bases, and 12 bases separated the two germline ends. Germline loops: CDR1 MNHEY, CDR2 SMNVEV (reference sequence). This CDR3 is 11 amino acids long. CDR3 nucleotide sequence: TGTGCCACAATGGGTATCCACGAGCAGTACTTC. It yields the protein CATMGIHEQYF.

V is TRBV7-9 and J is TRBJ2-5; D gene unclear. The germline CDR1 and CDR2 sequences are SEHNR and FQNEAQ (reference sequence). There are 13 residues in the CDR3. Deletions cut 2 bases from V and 4 bases from J, with 8 bases between. The CDR3 region is CASSLPPTETQYF. The CDR3 DNA reads as TGTGCCAGCAGCTTACCCCCTACAGAGACCCAGTACTTC. The entire variable domain, with the rest obtained from reference TRBV7-9 and TRBJ2-5, is as follows: DTGVSQNPRHKITKRGQNVTFRCDPISEHNRLYWYRQTLGQGPEFLTYFQNEAQLEKSRLLSDRFSAERPKGSFSTLEIQRTEQGDSAMYLCASSLPPTETQYFGPGTRLLVL.

Here the CDR3 reads CASTKSGPPDTQYF. The CDR3 DNA reads as TGTGCCAGCACTAAATCGGGACCGCCTGATACGCAGTATTTT. The chain combines TRBV28 with TRBJ2-3, with D tentatively TRBD1 or TRBD2 (5 bases each). Trimming shortened V by 7 bases and J by 6 bases, and 17 bases separated the two germline ends. CDR1 and CDR2 from the germline V gene are MDHEN and SYDVKM. The CDR3 loop spans 14 amino acids.

The chain employs TRBV27 and TRBJ1-1; the D is unclear. The CDR3 covers 14 residues. Between the trimmed V and J ends, which lost 6 bases and 0 bases, there was a span of 11 bases. Germline values: CDR1 MNHEY, CDR2 SMNVEV (reference sequence). The CDR3 protein is CASRRAEVNTEAFF. The CDR3 DNA is TGTGCCAGCAGACGGGCGGAGGTGAACACTGAAGCTTTCTTT.

The CDR3 region has the DNA TGTGCCAGCAGCTCGCTGGGAAGGGTGAATGAGCAGTTCTTC. It yields the protein CASSSLGRVNEQFF. The chain combines TRBV11-3 with TRBJ2-1; unclear D gene. Deletions cut 4 bases from V and 7 bases from J, with 14 bases between. The CDR3 length is 14 residues. The V gene's germline CDR1 is SGHNT and CDR2 YENEEA.

The chain recombines TRBV5-1 with TRBJ2-7; no clear D gene. V gave up 1 base and J gave up 3 bases, with 14 bases separating them. The CDR3 has 15 residues. CDR1 SGHRS and CDR2 YFSETQ come from the germline V gene. CDR3 DNA: TGCGCCAGCAGCTTGTTTCAGGCCGGCAGCTACGAGCAGTACTTC. It is translated as CASSLFQAGSYEQYF. The variable domain in full, completed from reference TRBV5-1 and TRBJ2-7, reads KAGVTQTPRYLIKTRGQQVTLSCSPISGHRSVSWYQQTPGQGLQFLFEYFSETQRNKGNFPGRFSGRQFSNSRSEMNVSTLELGDSALYLCASSLFQAGSYEQYFGPGTRLTVT.